Below are 6 T cell receptor beta chains sequenced from a single sample in a study of blood T cell repertoires in COVID-19. TCRdb's table, derived via immunoSEQ multiplex PCR, lists solely in-frame clones and lacks some. The repertoire includes tens of thousands of clones, about three quarters of them detected once, and 25% to 30% sits in the top ten. Sequenced material: peripheral blood. These TCRs come from a woman older than 75 with active or convalescent COVID-19.

V gene TRBV7-9 combines with J gene TRBJ2-5, with a tentative D call TRBD1 (5 bases). Between the trimmed V and J ends, which lost 4 bases and 5 bases, there was a span of 14 bases. The CDR3 contains 14 residues. Germline V gene data show CDR1 as SEHNR and CDR2 as FQNEAQ (reference sequence). Here the CDR3 DNA reads TGTGCCAGCAGCTCGAGGACACATGGGGAGACCCAGTACTTC. As protein: CASSSRTHGETQYF. Together with reference TRBV7-9 and TRBJ2-5, the CDR3 gives the full variable domain: DTGVSQNPRHKITKRGQNVTFRCDPISEHNRLYWYRQTLGQGPEFLTYFQNEAQLEKSRLLSDRFSAERPKGSFSTLEIQRTEQGDSAMYLCASSSRTHGETQYFGPGTRLLVL.

The V gene is TRBV5-1, the J gene TRBJ1-2; TRBD1 might be the D (6 bases). Germline assignment: CDR1 SGHRS and CDR2 YFSETQ. V was trimmed by 0 bases and J by 4 bases, leaving 13 bases between them. The CDR3 totals 15 residues. CDR3 DNA sequence: TGCGCCAGCAGCTTGGGCGGAACAGGGTCCTATGGCTACACCTTC. This encodes CASSLGGTGSYGYTF. The full variable domain, its missing parts supplied by reference TRBV5-1 and TRBJ1-2, is KAGVTQTPRYLIKTRGQQVTLSCSPISGHRSVSWYQQTPGQGLQFLFEYFSETQRNKGNFPGRFSGRQFSNSRSEMNVSTLELGDSALYLCASSLGGTGSYGYTFGSGTRLTVV.

The V and J genes are TRBV30 and TRBJ1-6; D might be TRBD1 (5 bases). The CDR3 has 14 residues. V lost 2 bases to trimming and J lost 7 bases, with 12 bases between them. The germline gives CDR1 GTSNPN, CDR2 SVGIG (reference sequence). The CDR3 bases are TGTGCCTGGAGTAAGGGACTGCAAAATTCACCCCTCCACTTT. Amino acids: CAWSKGLQNSPLHF.

The chain has TRBV2 and TRBJ2-1; D is perhaps TRBD1 (7 bases). Germline-derived CDR1 and CDR2 are SNHLY and FYNNEI. The CDR3 is 13 residues long. The ends were cut back, 6 bases at V and 12 bases at J, with 18 bases in the middle. DNA for the CDR3: TGTGCCAGCAGACGGACAGGTTTGGGAGGGCAGTTCTTC. Translating it yields CASRRTGLGGQFF.

The V gene is TRBV5-4, the J gene TRBJ2-1, with 7 bases matching TRBD2. This CDR3 is built from 14 residues. Per germline, CDR1 SGHNT and CDR2 YYREEE (reference sequence). V shed 4 bases and J 6 bases; nucleotides not matched to a gene: 7. The DNA for the CDR3 is TGTGCCAGCAGCCCCCCTGGGGGGGTCAATGAGCAGTTCTTC. The encoded protein is CASSPPGGVNEQFF.

The chain employs TRBV6-6 and TRBJ1-1; no definite D call. V lost 6 bases and J lost 3, with 8 bases in between. The CDR3 length is 12 residues. Germline values: CDR1 MNHNY, CDR2 SVGAGI (reference sequence). The CDR3 is CASSHRDTEAFF. The CDR3, as DNA: TGTGCCAGCAGCCACAGAGACACTGAAGCTTTCTTT.